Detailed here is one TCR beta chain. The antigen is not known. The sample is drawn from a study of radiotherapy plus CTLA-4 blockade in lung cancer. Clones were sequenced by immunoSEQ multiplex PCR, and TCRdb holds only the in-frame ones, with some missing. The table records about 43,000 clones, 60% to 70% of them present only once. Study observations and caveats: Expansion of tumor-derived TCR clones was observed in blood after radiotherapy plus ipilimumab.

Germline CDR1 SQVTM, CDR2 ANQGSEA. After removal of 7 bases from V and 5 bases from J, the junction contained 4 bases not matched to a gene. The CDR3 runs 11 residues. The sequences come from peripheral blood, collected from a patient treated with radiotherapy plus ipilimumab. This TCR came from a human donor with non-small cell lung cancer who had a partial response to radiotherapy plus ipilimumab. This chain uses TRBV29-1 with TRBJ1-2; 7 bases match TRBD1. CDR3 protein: CSAGTEYGYTF. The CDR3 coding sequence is TGCAGCGCCGGGACAGAGTATGGCTACACCTTC.